This TCR beta chain was observed in a study of shared clonotypes between healthy human individuals. Source study methods: Sequence data from immunoSEQ were junction-only and lacked quality scores; consequently, filtering differed. The protocol was immunoSEQ multiplex PCR, while the TCRdb copy is restricted to in-frame clones and leaves out a portion. V and J calls plus clone size are reproduced from that table; the DNA served to infer D and trimming. The sample gives 2,500,000 or so clones, more than 80% of which show up once; more than 0.12% is in the top ten. Into CD45RA+ naive and CD45RA-negative memory subsets, the CD4+ cells were split. To note about this clone: Its antigen is unknown.

Notes on the study in general: Relative to their counterparts shared across all four donors, non-shared clonotypes exhibited diminished generation probabilities.

Trimming left V 10 bases short and J 3 bases short, with 19 bases between. The V gene's germline CDR1 is SGHRS and CDR2 YFSETQ. There are 14 residues in the CDR3. The chain couples TRBV5-1 to TRBJ1-2; a possible D gene is TRBD1 (6 bases). Sequencing input: naive CD4+ T cells sorted from blood. Documented subset: CD45RA+ positively selected. The sequence derives from a man younger than 30 in good health. The CDR3, as DNA: TGCGCCGGCGTATGGGGCAAGGGGGACTATGGCTACACCTTC. The encoded protein is CAGVWGKGDYGYTF.